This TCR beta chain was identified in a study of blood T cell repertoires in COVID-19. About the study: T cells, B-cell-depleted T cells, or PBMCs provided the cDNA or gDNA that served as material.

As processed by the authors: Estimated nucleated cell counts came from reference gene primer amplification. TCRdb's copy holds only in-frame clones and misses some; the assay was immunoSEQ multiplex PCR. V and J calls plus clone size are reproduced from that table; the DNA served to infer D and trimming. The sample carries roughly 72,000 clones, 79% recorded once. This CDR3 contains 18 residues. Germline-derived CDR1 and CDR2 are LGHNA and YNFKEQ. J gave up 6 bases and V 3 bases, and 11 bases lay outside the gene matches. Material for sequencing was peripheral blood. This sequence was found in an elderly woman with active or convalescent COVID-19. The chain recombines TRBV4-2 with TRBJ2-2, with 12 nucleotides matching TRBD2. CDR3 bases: TGTGCCAGCAGCCACCCCCACGGACTAGCGGGAACCGCCGGGGAGCTGTTTTTT. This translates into CASSHPHGLAGTAGELFF.